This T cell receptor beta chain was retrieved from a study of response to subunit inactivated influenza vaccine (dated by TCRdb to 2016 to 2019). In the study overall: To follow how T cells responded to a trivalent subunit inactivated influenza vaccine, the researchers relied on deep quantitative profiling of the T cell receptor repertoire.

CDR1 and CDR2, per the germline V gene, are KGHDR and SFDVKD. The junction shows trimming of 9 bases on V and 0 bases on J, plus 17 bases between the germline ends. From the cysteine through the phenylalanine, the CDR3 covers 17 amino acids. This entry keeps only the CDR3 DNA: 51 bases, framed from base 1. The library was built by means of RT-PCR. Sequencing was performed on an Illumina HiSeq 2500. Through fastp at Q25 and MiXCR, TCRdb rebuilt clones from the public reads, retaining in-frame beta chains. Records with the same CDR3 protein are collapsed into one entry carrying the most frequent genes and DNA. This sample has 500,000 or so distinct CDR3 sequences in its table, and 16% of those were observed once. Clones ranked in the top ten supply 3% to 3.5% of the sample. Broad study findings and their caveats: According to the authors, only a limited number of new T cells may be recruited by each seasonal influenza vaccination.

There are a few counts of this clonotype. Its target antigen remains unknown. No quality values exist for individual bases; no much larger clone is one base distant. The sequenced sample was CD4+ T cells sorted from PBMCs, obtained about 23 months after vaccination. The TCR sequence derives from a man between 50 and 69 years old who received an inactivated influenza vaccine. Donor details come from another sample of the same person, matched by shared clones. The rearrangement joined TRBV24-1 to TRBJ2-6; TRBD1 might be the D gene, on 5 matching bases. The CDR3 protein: CATQPTDSPSGANVLTF. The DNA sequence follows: TGTGCCACCCAACCGACAGATTCGCCCTCTGGGGCCAACGTCCTGACTTTC.